Each of the 7 T cell receptor beta chains below was sequenced from the same sample in a study of T-cell memory formation after mild COVID-19. TCRdb re-called the 5' RACE reads through MiXCR, storing one row per CDR3 protein. Altogether around 450,000 distinct CDR3 sequences are present, roughly 26% being singletons, with the ten largest covering around 8.7%. The sequenced sample consisted of PBMCs or a T cell subset sorted from them (not recorded which). These receptors were obtained from an adult woman who had mild COVID-19 (a few samples of this study predate the infection). Cell type and time point are not known.

The rearrangement uses TRBV7-2 and TRBJ2-1; 11 nucleotides align to TRBD2. The germline V gene has CDR1 SGHTA and CDR2 FQGNSA. The CDR3 is 16 residues long. Trimming removed 5 bases from V and 5 bases from J; junction bases left unmatched: 8. CDR3 protein: CASSARLAGTDNEQFF. CDR3 in DNA: TGTGCCAGCAGCGCCCGACTAGCGGGAACCGACAATGAGCAGTTCTTC.

CDR3 protein: CASSTLISDYGYTF. For the CDR3, the DNA is TGCGCCAGCAGCACGCTGATTTCTGACTATGGCTACACCTTC. V usage is TRBV5-1 and J usage is TRBJ1-2; the D is unclear. Deletions cut 4 bases from V and 3 bases from J, with 13 bases between. The CDR3 extends over 14 amino acids. Germline V gene data show CDR1 as SGHRS and CDR2 as YFSETQ. The full variable domain, with the rest looked up from reference TRBV5-1 and TRBJ1-2, is KAGVTQTPRYLIKTRGQQVTLSCSPISGHRSVSWYQQTPGQGLQFLFEYFSETQRNKGNFPGRFSGRQFSNSRSEMNVSTLELGDSALYLCASSTLISDYGYTFGSGTRLTVV.

Here the CDR3 DNA reads TGTGCCAGCAGCGCGGGGCGGGGTCCCTACGAGCAGTACTTC. Translating it yields CASSAGRGPYEQYF. This sequence joins TRBV27 and TRBJ2-7, with TRBD2 as a possible D gene (6 bases). The CDR3 has 14 amino acids. V was clipped by 6 bases and J by 2 bases, with 14 bases between them. The germline V gene has CDR1 MNHEY and CDR2 SMNVEV (reference sequence).

The gene calls are TRBV29-1 and TRBJ1-2, with TRBD1 as a possible D gene (5 bases). Germline V gene data show CDR1 as SQVTM and CDR2 as ANQGSEA. This CDR3 spans 12 amino acids. V lost 7 bases to trimming and J lost 0 bases, with 9 bases between them. CDR3 nucleotide sequence: TGCAGCGGCCAGGGACCTAACTATGGCTACACCTTC. Residues: CSGQGPNYGYTF. Drawing the rest from reference TRBV29-1 and TRBJ1-2, the complete variable domain is SAVISQKPSRDICQRGTSLTIQCQVDSQVTMMFWYRQQPGQSLTLIATANQGSEATYESGFVIDKFPISRPNLTFSTLTVSNMSPEDSSIYLCSGQGPNYGYTFGSGTRLTVV.

The chain couples TRBV9 to TRBJ2-5; D is unclear. The germline V gene encodes CDR1 SGDLS and CDR2 YYNGEE. The CDR3 runs to 15 residues. Trimming removed 2 bases at V and 5 bases at J, with 16 bases between. This chain's CDR3 is CASSVGRSGGETQYF. In DNA, the CDR3 is TGTGCCAGCAGCGTCGGTCGTTCAGGTGGGGAGACCCAGTACTTC.

This clonotype has only a few counts. V is TRBV3-1 and J is TRBJ2-7; perhaps TRBD2 as D (5 bases). Germline CDR1 and CDR2: LGHDT and YNNKEL (reference sequence). The CDR3 extends over 15 amino acids. Trimming removed 1 base at V and 2 bases at J, with 12 bases between. CDR3 DNA: TGTGCCAGCAGCCAAGGAGGGATACTACCCTACGAGCAGTACTTC. Amino acids: CASSQGGILPYEQYF.

Here the CDR3 DNA reads TGTGCCAGCATCCTTAGGGGGGGGCGCACAGATACGCAGTATTTT. This sequence encodes CASILRGGRTDTQYF. The J gene is TRBJ2-3, the V gene TRBV5-6; a weak D match, TRBD2 (7 bases). The CDR3 has 15 amino acids. Germline loops: CDR1 SGHDT, CDR2 YYEEEE. Deletions cut 6 bases from V and 1 base from J, with 15 bases between.